These 28 T cell receptor beta chains originate from one sample sequenced in a study of cytomegalovirus exposure and HLA in healthy donors. The PCR had 60 Vbeta and 13 Jbeta primers. TCRdb's table, derived via immunoSEQ multiplex PCR, lists solely in-frame clones and lacks some. The table has over 150,000 clones, around two thirds seen once. The source material was PBMCs. These receptors were taken from a man aged 45 to 65 in good health and CMV-seronegative.

The chain has TRBV5-1 and TRBJ1-6; 7 nucleotides match TRBD1. Germline V gives CDR1 SGHRS, CDR2 YFSETQ. The ends lost 5 bases at V and 0 bases at J; junction bases unmatched: 8. This CDR3 spans 17 amino acids. The CDR3 spells CASSPGQESSYNSPLHF. The CDR3 DNA reads as TGCGCCAGCAGTCCTGGACAGGAGAGCTCCTATAATTCACCCCTCCACTTT.

The chain joins TRBV19 to TRBJ1-3; possibly TRBD1 for D (5 bases). Germline V gene sequence: CDR1 LNHDA, CDR2 SQIVND (reference sequence). V lost 4 bases to trimming and J lost 0 bases, with 13 bases between them. The CDR3 length is 16 residues. CDR3 protein: CASSSWEGRSGNTIYF. CDR3 DNA: TGTGCCAGTAGTAGCTGGGAGGGACGCTCTGGAAACACCATATATTTT.

This chain joins TRBV12-2 and TRBJ2-1; the table names TRBD1, a call not compared with the DNA. TRBV12-2 is listed as a pseudogene. The CDR3 sequence is 15 residues long. CDR3 sequence reads: CASRFRDRKEGEQFF. Written as DNA, the CDR3 is TGTGCAAGTCGCTTCCGGGACAGGAAAGAAGGGGAGCAGTTCTTC.

The chain links TRBV5-5 to TRBJ1-1; TRBD1 matches 11 bases. The germline gives CDR1 SGHKS, CDR2 YYEKEE (reference sequence). With V trimmed by 2 bases and J by 0 bases, 3 bases remained unmatched. The CDR3 loop spans 16 amino acids. CDR3 in DNA: TGTGCCAGCAGCTTAGGACAGGGGGCAATGAACACTGAAGCTTTCTTT. This encodes CASSLGQGAMNTEAFF.

This rearrangement joins TRBV5-4 to TRBJ2-7; perhaps TRBD2 as D (6 bases). Germline V gives CDR1 SGHNT, CDR2 YYREEE (reference sequence). Trimming left V 4 bases short and J 3 bases short, with 11 bases between. The CDR3 extends over 13 amino acids. In nucleotides, the CDR3 is TGTGCCAGCAGCAGACCCGGGAGCTACGAGCAGTACTTC. Residues: CASSRPGSYEQYF.

This chain uses TRBV5-6 with TRBJ1-6; possibly TRBD1 for D (5 bases). Trimming removed 6 bases from V and 2 bases from J, with 12 bases in between. The CDR3 is 15 amino acids. Per the germline V gene, CDR1 is SGHDT and CDR2 is YYEEEE. CDR3 in DNA: TGTGCCAGCACCCCCCAGGGAACCTATAATTCACCCCTCCACTTT. It codes for CASTPQGTYNSPLHF.

This clone was observed a handful of times. The chain is built from TRBV5-1 and TRBJ1-2; a weak D match, TRBD1 (6 bases). V lost 8 bases to trimming and J lost 4 bases, with 15 bases between them. The V gene's germline CDR1 is SGHRS and CDR2 YFSETQ. CDR3 size: 13 residues. The CDR3 DNA is TGCGCCAGGGGGGCGGGGGGAGCCTATGGCTACACCTTC. This sequence encodes CARGAGGAYGYTF.

This chain uses TRBV4-1 with TRBJ2-1; 8 bases match TRBD2. The CDR3 has 15 residues. CDR1 is MGHRA, CDR2 YSYEKL, per germline. Germline trimming cut 4 bases from V and 8 bases from J; bases unmatched to any gene: 10. Here the CDR3 DNA reads TGCGCCAGCAGCCCGACTGGACGGGGGGGAGATGAGCAGTTCTTC. Translating it yields CASSPTGRGGDEQFF.

V is TRBV11-2 and J is TRBJ2-7; 11 nucleotides match TRBD2. Germline V lookup: CDR1 SGHAT, CDR2 FQNNGV. The CDR3 is 16 residues long. After removal of 5 bases from V and 1 base from J, the junction contained 7 bases not matched to a gene. CDR3 residues: CASSPLGLAASYEQYF. The CDR3 DNA follows: TGTGCCAGCAGCCCACTGGGACTAGCGGCTTCCTACGAGCAGTACTTC. The whole variable domain, filled in from reference TRBV11-2 and TRBJ2-7, reads EAGVAQSPRYKIIEKRQSVAFWCNPISGHATLYWYQQILGQGPKLLIQFQNNGVVDDSQLPKDRFSAERLKGVDSTLKIQPAKLEDSAVYLCASSPLGLAASYEQYFGPGTRLTVT.

The V call is TRBV7-8, the J call TRBJ2-3, with TRBD1 matching 9 bases. Germline V gene lookup returns CDR1 SGHVS and CDR2 FQNEAQ. Germline trimming cut 6 bases from V and 2 bases from J; bases unmatched to any gene: 6. CDR3 length equals 15 residues. For the CDR3, the DNA is TGTGCCAGCAGATCACAGGGGGCCTCCACAGATACGCAGTATTTT. Translating it yields CASRSQGASTDTQYF.

The chain has TRBV2 and TRBJ1-1; D possibly corresponds to TRBD1 (5 bases). This CDR3 comprises 13 residues. V dropped 7 bases and J dropped 3 bases, with 12 bases sitting between them. Germline assignment: CDR1 SNHLY and CDR2 FYNNEI. The CDR3 reads CASNQGGDTEAFF. For the CDR3, the DNA is TGTGCCAGCAATCAGGGCGGGGACACTGAAGCTTTCTTT. Variable domain in full (rest from reference TRBV2 and TRBJ1-1): EPEVTQTPSHQVTQMGQEVILRCVPISNHLYFYWYRQILGQKVEFLVSFYNNEISEKSEIFDDQFSVERPDGSNFTLKIRSTKLEDSAMYFCASNQGGDTEAFFGQGTRLTVV.

The chain links TRBV28 to TRBJ1-6; 8 positions agree with TRBD1. Unmatched junction bases numbered 4, after V lost 6 bases and J lost 0 bases. Germline CDR1 MDHEN, CDR2 SYDVKM. The CDR3 runs 16 residues. CDR3 DNA: TGTGCCAGCAGCCCGACAGGGGTCTCCTATAATTCACCCCTCCACTTT. Its translation: CASSPTGVSYNSPLHF. Full variable domain (outside the CDR3, taken from reference TRBV28 and TRBJ1-6): DVKVTQSSRYLVKRTGEKVFLECVQDMDHENMFWYRQDPGLGLRLIYFSYDVKMKEKGDIPEGYSVSREKKERFSLILESASTNQTSMYLCASSPTGVSYNSPLHFGNGTRLTVT.

This clone was picked up a small number of times. V usage is TRBV7-2 and J usage is TRBJ2-1; 7 bases fit TRBD2. The CDR3 totals 13 residues. V lost 1 base and J lost 9; bases outside the gene matches: 3. The germline V gene encodes CDR1 SGHTA and CDR2 FQGNSA. In DNA form, the CDR3 reads TGTGCCAGCAGCTTAGTGTCTAGCGGTGAGCAGTTCTTC. Its translation is CASSLVSSGEQFF.

The chain is built from TRBV19 and TRBJ1-5, with 7 nucleotides matching TRBD1. Unmatched junction bases numbered 6, after V lost 10 bases and J lost 3 bases. Per the germline V gene, CDR1 is LNHDA and CDR2 is SQIVND (reference sequence). The CDR3 loop spans 13 amino acids. The CDR3 loop is CATQDRANQPQHF. The CDR3 DNA follows: TGTGCCACCCAAGACAGGGCCAATCAGCCCCAGCATTTT.

The sample holds a few counts of this clone. The chain has TRBV18 and TRBJ2-1; 10 bases are a match to TRBD2. Per the germline V gene, CDR1 is KGHSH and CDR2 is LQKENI. The junction had 9 bases not matched to a gene; V was cut back by 1 base and J by 3 bases. CDR3 length: 18 amino acids. The CDR3: CASSPLLAGVLIYNEQFF. The CDR3 DNA is TGTGCCAGCTCACCACTCCTAGCGGGGGTTCTGATCTACAATGAGCAGTTCTTC. Full variable domain (rest looked up from reference TRBV18 and TRBJ2-1): NAGVMQNPRHLVRRRGQEARLRCSPMKGHSHVYWYRQLPEEGLKFMVYLQKENIIDESGMPKERFSAEFPKEGPSILRIQQVVRGDSAAYFCASSPLLAGVLIYNEQFFGPGTRLTVL.

This clone has more than one count but fewer than ten. The chain recombines TRBV5-1 with TRBJ1-1; TRBD1 might be the D (6 bases). The V end lost 4 bases, the J end lost 1 base, and 14 bases lay between the germline ends. Per germline, CDR1 SGHRS and CDR2 YFSETQ. The CDR3 extends over 15 amino acids. For the CDR3, the DNA is TGCGCCAGCAGCCCGACAGGTCAGGAGAACACTGAAGCTTTCTTT. Protein: CASSPTGQENTEAFF.

This clone was picked up a small number of times. The rearrangement uses TRBV7-8 and TRBJ1-2; tentatively, D is TRBD1 (5 bases). The germline V and J ends were trimmed by 4 bases and 2 bases, with 23 bases remaining between them. Germline V lookup: CDR1 SGHVS, CDR2 FQNEAQ. The CDR3 consists of 18 residues. The CDR3 DNA is TGTGCCAGCAGCTCATATAGGGGCGCGTTGACCCCCAACTATGGCTACACCTTC. It translates to CASSSYRGALTPNYGYTF.

The CDR3 sequence is CASSLMTSGEGRELFF. CDR3 DNA: TGTGCCAGCAGCTTGATGACTAGCGGGGAGGGTAGAGAGCTGTTTTTT. The rearrangement joins TRBV11-3 to TRBJ2-2, with 11 bases that match TRBD2. Germline V CDR1 and CDR2: SGHNT, YENEEA. The CDR3 consists of 16 residues. V shed 3 bases, J shed 11 bases, and the junction held 11 bases outside the gene matches.

This clone showed up just a few times. The chain joins TRBV29-1 to TRBJ2-4; 9 bases line up with TRBD2. This CDR3 contains 17 residues. The germline V gene encodes CDR1 SQVTM and CDR2 ANQGSEA. V trimming: 4 bases; J trimming: 2 bases; junction bases outside the gene matches: 12. CDR3: CSVAMLAGRETKNIQYF. DNA for the CDR3: TGCAGCGTTGCTATGCTAGCGGGGCGAGAGACCAAAAACATTCAGTACTTC.

The V gene is TRBV5-1, the J gene TRBJ2-2; the D gene is possibly TRBD1 (6 bases). Germline lookup yields CDR1 SGHRS and CDR2 YFSETQ. The CDR3 contains 16 residues. Trimming removed 5 bases from V and 2 bases from J, with 16 bases in between. This CDR3 is CASSSSGTTNTGELFF. In DNA, the CDR3 is TGCGCCAGCAGTTCATCCGGGACAACAAACACCGGGGAGCTGTTTTTT.

The rearrangement uses TRBV5-1 and TRBJ2-1, with D uncertain. CDR1 is SGHRS and CDR2 is YFSETQ in the germline V gene. The CDR3 contains 12 residues. V was clipped by 0 bases and J by 7 bases, with 5 bases between them. CDR3 in amino acids: CASSLALNEQFF. In DNA form, the CDR3 reads TGCGCCAGCAGCTTGGCCTTAAATGAGCAGTTCTTC.

The V call is TRBV2, the J call TRBJ2-3, with 7 nucleotides matching TRBD1. Trimming at V came to 6 bases and at J to 0 bases, leaving 6 bases not matched to a gene. Germline-derived CDR1 and CDR2 are SNHLY and FYNNEI. The CDR3 spans 15 residues. CDR3 nucleotide sequence: TGTGCCAGCAGGGGGACAGACTTTAGCACAGATACGCAGTATTTT. It translates to CASRGTDFSTDTQYF.

The chain couples TRBV7-9 to TRBJ2-5, with TRBD1 identical over 7 bases. The germline V gene encodes CDR1 SEHNR and CDR2 FQNEAQ (reference sequence). The CDR3 totals 15 residues. With V trimmed by 5 bases and J by 2 bases, 8 bases remained unmatched. The CDR3 here is CASSLNRGRQETQYF. The CDR3 nucleotides read TGTGCCAGCAGCCTTAACAGGGGTCGACAAGAGACCCAGTACTTC.

This chain joins TRBV19 and TRBJ1-6; D gene uncertain. The V gene lost 3 bases and the J gene lost 7 bases, with 10 bases spanning the gap. The CDR3 consists of 14 residues. Germline loops: CDR1 LNHDA, CDR2 SQIVND (reference sequence). The CDR3 sequence is CASSIAGYNSPLHF. The CDR3 DNA reads as TGTGCCAGTAGTATTGCGGGGTACAATTCACCCCTCCACTTT.

This clone was recorded a few times. The chain carries TRBV2 and TRBJ2-2; 10 bases map to TRBD1. The trim removed 5 bases at V and 7 bases at J, leaving 4 bases unmatched. CDR3 size: 14 residues. The germline V gene has CDR1 SNHLY and CDR2 FYNNEI. The CDR3 protein is CASSLGQGIGELFF. The CDR3 DNA reads as TGTGCCAGCAGTCTGGGACAGGGGATCGGGGAGCTGTTTTTT. Combining the CDR3 with reference TRBV2 and TRBJ2-2 gives the whole variable domain EPEVTQTPSHQVTQMGQEVILRCVPISNHLYFYWYRQILGQKVEFLVSFYNNEISEKSEIFDDQFSVERPDGSNFTLKIRSTKLEDSAMYFCASSLGQGIGELFFGEGSRLTVL.

This clone was seen a few times. The chain has TRBV27 and TRBJ1-2, with D perhaps TRBD1 (6 bases). The CDR3 totals 13 residues. Deletions cut 6 bases from V and 4 bases from J, with 12 bases between. Germline V gene data show CDR1 as MNHEY and CDR2 as SMNVEV (reference sequence). The CDR3 sequence is CASSVRGPYGYTF. CDR3 coding DNA: TGTGCCAGCAGCGTCAGGGGCCCCTATGGCTACACCTTC.

This clone was counted between two and nine times. V usage is TRBV6-6 and J usage is TRBJ2-7; D might be TRBD2 (6 bases). The germline V gene encodes CDR1 MNHNY and CDR2 SVGAGI (reference sequence). This CDR3 has 13 amino acids. V was shortened by 6 bases and J by 0 bases, with 9 bases between the two germline ends. The CDR3 here is CASRRGDSYEQYF. The CDR3 region has the DNA TGTGCCAGCAGACGCGGGGACTCCTACGAGCAGTACTTC.

This chain uses TRBV6-6 with TRBJ2-2, with TRBD2 matching over 13 bases. Germline assignment: CDR1 MNHNY and CDR2 SVGAGI (reference sequence). The length of the CDR3 is 16 residues. V lost 6 bases to trimming and J lost 6 bases; unmatched junction nucleotides: 7. The CDR3 region has the DNA TGTGCCAGCAGAACACTAGCGGGGGGGCCATCCGGGGAGCTGTTTTTT. Translating gives CASRTLAGGPSGELFF.